A selection of T cell receptor beta chains follows, all from one sample in a study of blood T cells in healthy people across ages. MiXCR, run by TCRdb on the 5' RACE reads, gives a single entry per CDR3 protein. The data contain about 1,400,000 distinct CDR3 sequences, roughly 45% of them singletons. What was sequenced was blood. Source of these receptors: a woman aged 18-30 years in good health. Each CDR3 is given with its conserved first and last residue. The D gene is left open where the match is weak. Clone size, where shown, is once, few, many, or a class for clones that have expanded.

v_gene: TRBV7-3
j_gene: TRBJ2-3
abundance: NA
d_gene: NA
CDR3nt: TGTGCCAGCAGCTCCCCTTCCCGCGGGACTAGCACAGATACGCAGTATTTT
CDR3aa: CASSSPSRGTSTDTQYF

v_gene: TRBV4-1
j_gene: TRBJ2-7
abundance: NA
d_gene: NA
CDR3nt: TGCGCCAGCAGCCAAGGAGGGGCCACCTACGAGCAGTACTTC
CDR3aa: CASSQGGATYEQYF

v_gene: TRBV5-1
j_gene: TRBJ2-3
abundance: few
d_gene: TRBD1
CDR3nt: TGCGCCAGCAGCTTGGATGGACAGGGGTCCACAGATACGCAGTATTTT
CDR3aa: CASSLDGQGSTDTQYF

v_gene: TRBV3-1
j_gene: TRBJ2-3
abundance: NA
d_gene: NA
CDR3nt: TGTGCCAGCGGCCCCCGACTAGGTGGATCTGATACGCAGTATTTT
CDR3aa: CASGPRLGGSDTQYF

v_gene: TRBV6-9
j_gene: TRBJ1-1
abundance: few
d_gene: NA
CDR3nt: TGTGCCAGCAGACCCGAGGGTGAAGCTTTCTTT
CDR3aa: CASRPEGEAFF

v_gene: TRBV5-1
j_gene: TRBJ2-5
abundance: NA
d_gene: TRBD2
CDR3nt: TGCGCCAGCAGATCCGGGACTAGCGTCAATGAGCAGTACTTC
CDR3aa: CASRSGTSVNEQYF

v_gene: TRBV3-1
j_gene: TRBJ2-1
abundance: NA
d_gene: TRBD2
CDR3nt: TGTGCCAGCAGCCCTCCCACCTTAGTAGCGGGATTCAGTGAGCAGTTCTTC
CDR3aa: CASSPPTLVAGFSEQFF

v_gene: TRBV4-1
j_gene: TRBJ2-1
abundance: once
d_gene: NA
CDR3nt: TGCGCCAGCAGCCTATGGACTAAGGACCAGGGAAATGAGCAGTTCTTC
CDR3aa: CASSLWTKDQGNEQFF

v_gene: TRBV29-1
j_gene: TRBJ1-2
abundance: NA
d_gene: NA
CDR3nt: TGCAGCGTTGAAGACCCACGAGACTATGGCTACACCTTC
CDR3aa: CSVEDPRDYGYTF

v_gene: TRBV7-2
j_gene: TRBJ2-7
abundance: few
d_gene: TRBD1
CDR3nt: TGTGCCAGCAGCCTCTCCACGGACAGGGTTTACGAGCAGTACTTC
CDR3aa: CASSLSTDRVYEQYF

v_gene: TRBV7-9
j_gene: TRBJ1-5
abundance: NA
d_gene: NA
CDR3nt: TGTGCCAACAGCTTAGAAGGGGGTTCTCAGCCCCAGCATTTT
CDR3aa: CANSLEGGSQPQHF

v_gene: TRBV18
j_gene: TRBJ1-4
abundance: NA
d_gene: NA
CDR3nt: TGTGCCAGCTCACCTGTTTCACTGGATAATGAAAAACTGTTTTTT
CDR3aa: CASSPVSLDNEKLFF

v_gene: TRBV18
j_gene: TRBJ2-5
abundance: many
d_gene: NA
CDR3nt: TGTGCCAGCTCACCCCCCGAGCTACAAGAGACCCAGTACTTC
CDR3aa: CASSPPELQETQYF

v_gene: TRBV2
j_gene: TRBJ2-1
abundance: NA
d_gene: NA
CDR3nt: TGTGCCAGCAGTGAGGACAGCTCCTACAATGAGCAGTTCTTC
CDR3aa: CASSEDSSYNEQFF

v_gene: TRBV7-8
j_gene: TRBJ2-5
abundance: NA
d_gene: TRBD2
CDR3nt: TGTGCCAGCAGCGTTCGACTAGCGGGGTTCTACGGGCAGTACTTC
CDR3aa: CASSVRLAGFYGQYF

v_gene: TRBV20-1
j_gene: TRBJ1-5
abundance: NA
d_gene: NA
CDR3nt: TGCAGTGCTAGAGATTTGGGGGCGACTTTCAATCAGCCCCAGCATTTT
CDR3aa: CSARDLGATFNQPQHF

v_gene: TRBV20-1
j_gene: TRBJ2-7
abundance: NA
d_gene: NA
CDR3nt: TGCAGTGCCCCGGCCATGGGCCACAGAACTTTTCCGTCCTACGAGCAGTACTTC
CDR3aa: CSAPAMGHRTFPSYEQYF

v_gene: TRBV29-1
j_gene: TRBJ2-7
abundance: few
d_gene: NA
CDR3nt: TGCAGCGTCGAGGGGACCGCCTGGAACGAGCAGTACTTC
CDR3aa: CSVEGTAWNEQYF

v_gene: TRBV28
j_gene: TRBJ1-6
abundance: NA
d_gene: NA
CDR3nt: TGTGCCAGCAGTTTCGGTCCCCAGGGAGATTCACCCCTCCACTTT
CDR3aa: CASSFGPQGDSPLHF

v_gene: TRBV20-1
j_gene: TRBJ1-4
abundance: NA
d_gene: TRBD1
CDR3nt: TGCAGTGCTAGAGAACTTGAGAACAGGGGTGCTAATGAAAAACTGTTTTTT
CDR3aa: CSARELENRGANEKLFF

v_gene: TRBV2
j_gene: TRBJ2-1
abundance: NA
d_gene: NA
CDR3nt: TGTGCCAGCACCCTTAACGGCCGGGACCCGGCCTACAATGAGCAGTTCTTC
CDR3aa: CASTLNGRDPAYNEQFF

v_gene: TRBV20-1
j_gene: TRBJ2-7
abundance: NA
d_gene: NA
CDR3nt: TGCAGTGCAATGGGCCCGGGGGCCGGGTACGAGCAGTACTTC
CDR3aa: CSAMGPGAGYEQYF

v_gene: TRBV2
j_gene: TRBJ2-1
abundance: NA
d_gene: NA
CDR3nt: TGTGCCAGCCTACCTTGGGGGTCCGAGGCGCGGCCCTACAATGAGCAGTTCTTC
CDR3aa: CASLPWGSEARPYNEQFF

v_gene: TRBV6-6
j_gene: TRBJ2-5
abundance: NA
d_gene: NA
CDR3nt: TGTGCCAGCACCCTGACAAAAGAGACCCAGTACTTC
CDR3aa: CASTLTKETQYF

v_gene: TRBV20-1
j_gene: TRBJ1-5
abundance: NA
d_gene: NA
CDR3nt: TGCAGTGCTAGACAACGGGACACCCCTAGCAATCAGCCCCAGCATTTT
CDR3aa: CSARQRDTPSNQPQHF

v_gene: TRBV7-6
j_gene: TRBJ2-3
abundance: NA
d_gene: NA
CDR3nt: TGTGCCAGCAGCTTAGCGCCAAGGGGATTAAGCACAGATACGCAGTATTTT
CDR3aa: CASSLAPRGLSTDTQYF

v_gene: TRBV2
j_gene: TRBJ2-7
abundance: NA
d_gene: TRBD1
CDR3nt: TGTGCCAGCAGCAGGTTGACAGGGGGGGACAATGAGCAGTACTTC
CDR3aa: CASSRLTGGDNEQYF

v_gene: TRBV10-3
j_gene: TRBJ1-1
abundance: NA
d_gene: NA
CDR3nt: TGTGCCATCAGTCGGACATCTGAGGCTGAAGCTTTCTTT
CDR3aa: CAISRTSEAEAFF

v_gene: TRBV2
j_gene: TRBJ1-4
abundance: NA
d_gene: TRBD1
CDR3nt: TGTGCCAGCAGCCATACCATGACAGGGACGAAGGCAACTAATGAAAAACTGTTTTTT
CDR3aa: CASSHTMTGTKATNEKLFF

v_gene: TRBV5-1
j_gene: TRBJ2-4
abundance: few
d_gene: TRBD1
CDR3nt: TGCGCCAGCAGCCTAACAGGGGGAGAGGACATTCAGTACTTC
CDR3aa: CASSLTGGEDIQYF

v_gene: TRBV27
j_gene: TRBJ2-1
abundance: few
d_gene: NA
CDR3nt: TGTGCCAGCAGTCCCGGCGGTTGTGAGCAGTTCTTC
CDR3aa: CASSPGGCEQFF

v_gene: TRBV24-1
j_gene: TRBJ2-7
abundance: few
d_gene: NA
CDR3nt: TGTGCCAGCAACGGGACACCTTCCTACGAGCAGTACTTC
CDR3aa: CASNGTPSYEQYF

v_gene: TRBV20-1
j_gene: TRBJ1-1
abundance: NA
d_gene: NA
CDR3nt: TGCAGTGTAACCAGGGATGAAGCTTTCTTT
CDR3aa: CSVTRDEAFF

v_gene: TRBV6-5
j_gene: TRBJ2-3
abundance: few
d_gene: NA
CDR3nt: TGTGCCAGCACCAACTACGAAACCCAGTATTTT
CDR3aa: CASTNYETQYF

v_gene: TRBV7-9
j_gene: TRBJ1-1
abundance: NA
d_gene: NA
CDR3nt: TGTGCCAGCAGCTTCGGGGGGGTGGTGAACACTGAAGCTTTCTTT
CDR3aa: CASSFGGVVNTEAFF

v_gene: TRBV13
j_gene: TRBJ2-7
abundance: NA
d_gene: NA
CDR3nt: TGTGCCAGCATCTCCCGGTGGGGTTCGGGGTACAAGGAGCAGTACTTC
CDR3aa: CASISRWGSGYKEQYF

v_gene: TRBV20-1
j_gene: TRBJ1-1
abundance: NA
d_gene: NA
CDR3nt: TGCAGTGCTAGAAAGGACGGGCAACAGAACACTGAAGCTTTCTTT
CDR3aa: CSARKDGQQNTEAFF

v_gene: TRBV20-1
j_gene: TRBJ2-4
abundance: NA
d_gene: NA
CDR3nt: TGCAGTGCTCGTACTCCTGGGGTCCTAGCCAAAAACATTCAGTACTTC
CDR3aa: CSARTPGVLAKNIQYF

v_gene: TRBV27
j_gene: TRBJ2-4
abundance: few
d_gene: NA
CDR3nt: TGTGCCAGCAGTTTAGCAGGGGAGGGTTACATTCAGTACTTC
CDR3aa: CASSLAGEGYIQYF

v_gene: TRBV5-1
j_gene: TRBJ2-1
abundance: NA
d_gene: TRBD1
CDR3nt: TGCGCCAGCAGCACCGGACAGGGGCGCAATGAGCAGTTCTTC
CDR3aa: CASSTGQGRNEQFF

v_gene: TRBV24-1
j_gene: TRBJ2-7
abundance: NA
d_gene: TRBD2
CDR3nt: TGTGCCACCACCCTTTATTCGAATCTAGCGGTTTCCTACGAGCAGTACTTC
CDR3aa: CATTLYSNLAVSYEQYF

v_gene: TRBV27
j_gene: TRBJ2-1
abundance: few
d_gene: TRBD2
CDR3nt: TGTGCCAGCAGTTTCCATCTTACGGGGGGGGCAGAGCAGTTCTTC
CDR3aa: CASSFHLTGGAEQFF

v_gene: TRBV4-1
j_gene: TRBJ1-1
abundance: NA
d_gene: NA
CDR3nt: TGCGCCAGCAGCCAAGAGGGGGCTTACACTGAAGCTTTCTTT
CDR3aa: CASSQEGAYTEAFF

v_gene: TRBV7-6
j_gene: TRBJ2-2
abundance: NA
d_gene: NA
CDR3nt: TGTGCCAGCAGCTTCGCCGGGACCGGGTCCGGCGGGGAGCTGTTTTTT
CDR3aa: CASSFAGTGSGGELFF

v_gene: TRBV20-1
j_gene: TRBJ2-1
abundance: NA
d_gene: NA
CDR3nt: TGCAGTGCTAGCGGGGTGGACAATGAGCAGTTCTTC
CDR3aa: CSASGVDNEQFF

v_gene: TRBV27
j_gene: TRBJ2-1
abundance: NA
d_gene: NA
CDR3nt: TGTGCCAGCAGTTTAGGGCGGGGCTTACATGAGCAGTTCTTC
CDR3aa: CASSLGRGLHEQFF

v_gene: TRBV5-1
j_gene: TRBJ1-5
abundance: NA
d_gene: NA
CDR3nt: TGTGCCAGCAGCCAGCGGACCGGGAGGAGGCAGCCCCAGCATTTT
CDR3aa: CASSQRTGRRQPQHF

v_gene: TRBV4-1
j_gene: TRBJ2-7
abundance: NA
d_gene: TRBD2
CDR3nt: TGCGCCAGCAGCCAAGATGAGCGGGAGAGGTACGAGCAGTACTTC
CDR3aa: CASSQDERERYEQYF

v_gene: TRBV7-3
j_gene: TRBJ2-7
abundance: few
d_gene: NA
CDR3nt: TGTGCCAGCAGCTTGAGGGGATCAGGCTACGAGCAGTACTTC
CDR3aa: CASSLRGSGYEQYF

v_gene: TRBV6-5
j_gene: TRBJ2-2
abundance: NA
d_gene: TRBD1
CDR3nt: TGTGCCAGCAGCATAGACAGGGGCGTTGGTCCCGGGGAGCTGTTTTTT
CDR3aa: CASSIDRGVGPGELFF

v_gene: TRBV7-2
j_gene: TRBJ2-3
abundance: NA
d_gene: TRBD2
CDR3nt: TGTGCCAGCAGCTCCCGGGGGGAGACTAACACAGATACGCAGTATTTT
CDR3aa: CASSSRGETNTDTQYF

v_gene: TRBV20-1
j_gene: TRBJ2-5
abundance: few
d_gene: TRBD2
CDR3nt: TGCAGTGTGTTGAAGCGGGACTACCAAGAGACCCAGTACTTC
CDR3aa: CSVLKRDYQETQYF

v_gene: TRBV28
j_gene: TRBJ1-4
abundance: NA
d_gene: TRBD1
CDR3nt: TGTGCCAGCAGTTGGACAGGGGAAAAACTGTTTTTT
CDR3aa: CASSWTGEKLFF

v_gene: TRBV10-3
j_gene: TRBJ1-6
abundance: NA
d_gene: NA
CDR3nt: TGTGCCATCAGTGAGGGCCCGGAACAGTATCGTCCCCTCCACTTT
CDR3aa: CAISEGPEQYRPLHF

v_gene: TRBV20-1
j_gene: TRBJ2-5
abundance: NA
d_gene: TRBD2
CDR3nt: TGCAGTGCTAGTCTTCGGGGACTAGGCAGATATGAGCAGTACTTC
CDR3aa: CSASLRGLGRYEQYF

v_gene: TRBV4-2
j_gene: TRBJ2-7
abundance: NA
d_gene: TRBD2
CDR3nt: TGTGCCAGCAGCAAAGATTCGGGGGGAAATACCTACGAGCAGTACTTC
CDR3aa: CASSKDSGGNTYEQYF

v_gene: TRBV10-3
j_gene: TRBJ1-6
abundance: NA
d_gene: NA
CDR3nt: TGTGCCAGCGAAGGGTCAGGGTCGACAAGATATAGTTCACCCCTCCACTTT
CDR3aa: CASEGSGSTRYSSPLHF